This entry features one T cell receptor beta chain sequence. As yet, its antigen is unknown. These data come from a study of persistence of HIV-infected CD4 T cells. The immunoSEQ assay was version 4, run in survey mode. Data came from immunoSEQ multiplex PCR; TCRdb stores just in-frame clones and leaves some out. The table has 25,000 to 35,000 clones, roughly 71% seen once; the top ten hold 1.4%. An overlapping HIV-1 Gag peptide pool stimulated these cells at 0.85 to 1 ug/peptide/mL. Responding CD4+ T cells were sorted by upregulation of both CD40 ligand and CD69. In germline, CDR1 is WNHNN, CDR2 SYGVQD (reference sequence). The CDR3 is made up of 14 amino acids. V shed 6 bases, J shed 2 bases, and the junction held 7 bases outside the gene matches.

The chain uses TRBV10-1 and TRBJ2-7; TRBD1 aligns across 7 bases. The specimen comprised CD4+ T cells sorted from PBMCs after approximately 18-hour stimulation, sampled from a patient who received antiretroviral therapy. The source is an adult man with HIV who was CMV-seropositive. The CDR3 reads CASSPHRGTYEQYF. The CDR3 coding sequence is TGCGCCAGCAGCCCCCACAGGGGCACCTACGAGCAGTACTTC.